This TCR beta chain appears in the sequencing data of a study of T cells after posttransplantation cyclophosphamide. Cyclophosphamide on days +3 and +4 followed busulfan-fludarabine conditioning and a marrow graft. This clone was recorded many times. Its antigen is not known. V lost 8 bases and J lost 0, with 6 bases in between. CDR3 length: 12 residues. Germline V gene sequence: CDR1 SGHAT, CDR2 FQNNGV. Study-wide findings and caveats: TRB overlap between skin or GI tissue T cells and blood was limited. Donor CD8+ memory clones often dominated recipient blood repertoires at later times. TRB clonality was highly associated with recipient CMV seropositivity and reactivation.

Repertoires were generated with immunoSEQ multiplex PCR, while TCRdb's copy carries only in-frame clones and drops some. In total the sample includes roughly 10,000 clones, none of them seen once. The source is a female patient aged 40-50 years who received an allogeneic stem cell transplant from a related donor, was CMV-positive, and had no GVHD. Among the T cells, some may be from the graft donor. Sequencing was performed on PBMCs, taken after allogeneic stem cell transplant with posttransplant cyclophosphamide. This rearrangement joins TRBV11-2 to TRBJ2-3; no reliable D call. The CDR3 protein is CASAVSTDTQYF. CDR3 sequence (DNA): TGTGCCAGCGCGGTCAGCACAGATACGCAGTATTTT.